Each of the 17 T cell receptor beta chains below was sequenced from the same sample in a study of T cell responses to AZD1222 COVID-19 vaccine. TCRdb's table, derived via immunoSEQ multiplex PCR, lists solely in-frame clones and lacks some. The sample includes over 150,000 clones, less than 95% of them seen just once. The material sequenced was peripheral blood, taken on day 0 of AZD1222 vaccination. Receptor source: an adult in good health.

The chain links TRBV20-1 to TRBJ1-1; no definite D call. The CDR3 is 11 residues long. CDR1 and CDR2 (germline): DFQATT, SNEGSKA (reference sequence). The V end lost 5 bases, the J end lost 11 bases, and 15 bases lay between the germline ends. DNA of the CDR3: TGCAGTGCTCCTCTGGTTCAGCGGGCTTTCTTT. It specifies CSAPLVQRAFF.

The V gene is TRBV24-1, the J gene TRBJ2-7; D is unclear. CDR3 length equals 13 residues. CDR1 KGHDR and CDR2 SFDVKD come from the germline V gene. The ends were cut back, 1 base at V and 4 bases at J, with 7 bases in the middle. The chain's CDR3 is CATSDFLRYEQYF. DNA for the CDR3: TGTGCCACCAGTGATTTTCTTCGATACGAGCAGTACTTC.

The chain is built from TRBV29-1 and TRBJ2-7; TRBD1 agrees at 10 bases. Germline V lookup: CDR1 SQVTM, CDR2 ANQGSEA. With 1 base clipped from V and 1 base from J, the junction kept 10 bases outside the gene matches. This CDR3 comprises 17 residues. The CDR3 region is CSVEVTSGTGASYEQYF. For the CDR3, the DNA is TGCAGCGTTGAAGTAACCTCCGGGACAGGGGCTTCCTACGAGCAGTACTTC.

J is TRBJ1-2 and V is TRBV28; TRBD1 aligns across 12 bases. The CDR3 extends over 17 amino acids. With 5 bases clipped from V and 6 bases from J, the junction kept 13 bases outside the gene matches. In germline, CDR1 is MDHEN, CDR2 SYDVKM. The CDR3 bases are TGTGCCAGCAGTCCACCAGGGACAGGGGGCGAGAGGAATGGCTACACCTTC. Protein sequence: CASSPPGTGGERNGYTF.

This chain joins TRBV4-1 and TRBJ1-3, with TRBD1 identical over 7 bases. The J segment lost 3 bases and the V segment lost 4 bases, leaving 6 bases of the junction unmatched. The CDR3 extends over 15 amino acids. CDR1 is MGHRA and CDR2 is YSYEKL in the germline V gene. The CDR3 DNA sequence: TGCGCCAGCAGCCTCAGGGGGTTGGGTGGAAACACCATATATTTT. Translation: CASSLRGLGGNTIYF.

The V gene is TRBV19, the J gene TRBJ2-7; 7 nucleotides match TRBD2. Germline loops: CDR1 LNHDA, CDR2 SQIVND (reference sequence). With 7 bases clipped from V and 2 bases from J, the junction kept 14 bases outside the gene matches. This CDR3 spans 16 amino acids. This CDR3 reads CASTLRGTGGTYEQYF. The CDR3, as DNA: TGTGCCAGTACCCTACGGGGGACCGGGGGGACCTACGAGCAGTACTTC.

The chain joins TRBV13 to TRBJ2-7; maybe TRBD2 (5 bases). Trimming removed 6 bases from V and 2 bases from J, with 17 bases in between. The CDR3 has 15 residues. Germline-derived CDR1 and CDR2 are PRHDT and FYEKMQ (reference sequence). CDR3 region: CASSTLSGAAYEQYF. For the CDR3, the DNA is TGTGCCAGCAGTACCCTCTCCGGAGCGGCCTACGAGCAGTACTTC.

V usage is TRBV5-5 and J usage is TRBJ1-5; D is unresolved. Germline values: CDR1 SGHKS, CDR2 YYEKEE (reference sequence). The CDR3 totals 14 residues. V was pared by 0 bases and J by 4 bases, with 8 bases between. The CDR3, as DNA: TGTGCCAGCAGCTTGGTAGTTGTAAATCAGCCCCAGCATTTT. It codes for CASSLVVVNQPQHF.

The rearrangement links TRBV6-5 to TRBJ1-2, with D possibly TRBD1 on 5 matching bases. This CDR3 has 14 amino acids. Between the trimmed V and J ends, which lost 4 bases and 2 bases, there was a span of 11 bases. The germline gives CDR1 MNHEY, CDR2 SVGAGI. Here the CDR3 reads CASSWNRDNYGYTF. The CDR3 DNA is TGTGCCAGCAGTTGGAACCGGGACAACTATGGCTACACCTTC.

This rearrangement joins TRBV2 to TRBJ2-3, with TRBD2 matching 10 bases. CDR1 and CDR2 from the germline V gene are SNHLY and FYNNEI. Germline trimming cut 7 bases from V and 1 base from J; bases unmatched to any gene: 5. This CDR3 has 15 amino acids. The CDR3: CASIGLAGGTDTQYF. CDR3 nucleotide sequence: TGTGCCAGCATTGGTCTAGCGGGAGGCACAGATACGCAGTATTTT.

The chain combines TRBV12-5 with TRBJ1-1; D is undetermined. CDR3 size: 14 residues. From germline, CDR1 is LGHNT and CDR2 FRNRAP. The V gene lost 2 bases and the J gene lost 1 base, with 8 bases spanning the gap. The CDR3 spells CASGLTPRNTEAFF. The CDR3 DNA is TGTGCTAGTGGTTTGACACCCAGGAACACTGAAGCTTTCTTT.

This clone was seen only a few times. The V call is TRBV5-1, the J call TRBJ2-7; 7 nucleotides line up with TRBD1. CDR1 and CDR2 from the germline V gene are SGHRS and YFSETQ. After removal of 0 bases from V and 1 base from J, the junction contained 7 bases not matched to a gene. This CDR3 spans 16 amino acids. Here the CDR3 reads CASSLGHRDSSYEQYF. The DNA for the CDR3 is TGCGCCAGCAGCTTGGGCCACCGGGACAGTTCCTACGAGCAGTACTTC.

The rearrangement joins TRBV2 to TRBJ1-2; D is ambiguous. Germline V gene data show CDR1 as SNHLY and CDR2 as FYNNEI. The CDR3 has 14 residues. Trimming removed 0 bases at V and 6 bases at J, with 11 bases between. The CDR3: CASSEARRSDGYTF. The DNA of the CDR3 is TGTGCCAGCAGTGAAGCGCGTCGATCGGATGGCTACACCTTC.

The V call is TRBV7-9, the J call TRBJ1-6, with 7 bases that match TRBD1. V was pared by 5 bases and J by 7 bases, with 8 bases of the junction left unmatched. CDR1 and CDR2 (germline): SEHNR, FQNEAQ (reference sequence). The CDR3 is made up of 15 amino acids. CDR3 in DNA: TGTGCCAGCAGCACCCGGGACAGATGGAATTCACCCCTCCACTTT. It codes for CASSTRDRWNSPLHF.

The chain combines TRBV4-1 with TRBJ1-4; TRBD1 is a possible D gene (5 bases). CDR3 length: 13 residues. CDR1 and CDR2 from the germline V gene are MGHRA and YSYEKL. Between the trimmed V and J ends, which lost 8 bases and 6 bases, there was a span of 13 bases. The CDR3 sequence: CASPRRGDEKLFF. The CDR3 region has the DNA TGCGCCAGCCCCAGACGGGGGGATGAAAAACTGTTTTTT.

V and J are TRBV6-1 and TRBJ1-2; D uncertain. The CDR3 runs 13 residues. Trimming left V 3 bases short and J 5 bases short, with 10 bases between. Germline V gene sequence: CDR1 MNHNS, CDR2 SASEGT. The CDR3 loop is CASSDRIGYGYTF. CDR3 coding DNA: TGTGCCAGCAGTGACAGGATAGGGTATGGCTACACCTTC.

The chain uses TRBV28 and TRBJ2-3, with TRBD2 as a possible D gene (7 bases). Trimming left V 9 bases short and J 2 bases short, with 12 bases between. The V gene's germline CDR1 is MDHEN and CDR2 SYDVKM. The CDR3 totals 13 residues. The CDR3 nucleotides read TGTGCCAGTGACCGGGGGGCCACAGATACGCAGTATTTT. This encodes CASDRGATDTQYF.